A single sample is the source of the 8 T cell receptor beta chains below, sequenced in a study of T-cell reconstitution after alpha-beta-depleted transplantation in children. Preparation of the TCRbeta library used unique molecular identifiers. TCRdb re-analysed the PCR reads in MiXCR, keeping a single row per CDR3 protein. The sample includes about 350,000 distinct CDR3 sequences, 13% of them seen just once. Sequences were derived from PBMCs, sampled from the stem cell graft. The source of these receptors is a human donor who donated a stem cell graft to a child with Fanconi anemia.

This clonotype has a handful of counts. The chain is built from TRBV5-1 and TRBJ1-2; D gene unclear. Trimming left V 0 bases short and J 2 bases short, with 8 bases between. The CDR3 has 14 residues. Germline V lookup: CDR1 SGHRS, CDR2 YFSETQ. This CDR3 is CASSLDPPNYGYTF. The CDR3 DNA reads TGCGCCAGCAGCTTGGACCCGCCAAACTATGGCTACACCTTC.

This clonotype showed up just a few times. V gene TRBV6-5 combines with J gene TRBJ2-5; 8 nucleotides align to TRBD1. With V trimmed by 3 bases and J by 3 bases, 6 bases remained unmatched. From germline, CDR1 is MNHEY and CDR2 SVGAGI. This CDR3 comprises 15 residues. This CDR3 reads CASSYTPDREETQYF. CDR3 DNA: TGTGCCAGCAGTTATACTCCGGACAGGGAAGAGACCCAGTACTTC.

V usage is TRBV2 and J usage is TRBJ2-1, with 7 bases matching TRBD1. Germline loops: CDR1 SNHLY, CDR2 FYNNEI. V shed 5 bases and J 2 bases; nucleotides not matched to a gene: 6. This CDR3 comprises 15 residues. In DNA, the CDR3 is TGTGCCAGCAGTACCACAGGGGTTGCCTACAATGAGCAGTTCTTC. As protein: CASSTTGVAYNEQFF.

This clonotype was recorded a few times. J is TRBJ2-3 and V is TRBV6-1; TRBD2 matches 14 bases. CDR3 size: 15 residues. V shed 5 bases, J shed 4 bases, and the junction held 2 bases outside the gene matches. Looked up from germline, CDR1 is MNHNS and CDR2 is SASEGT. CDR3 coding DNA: TGTGCCAGCAGTCGACTAGCGGGGGGGTCAGATACGCAGTATTTT. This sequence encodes CASSRLAGGSDTQYF.

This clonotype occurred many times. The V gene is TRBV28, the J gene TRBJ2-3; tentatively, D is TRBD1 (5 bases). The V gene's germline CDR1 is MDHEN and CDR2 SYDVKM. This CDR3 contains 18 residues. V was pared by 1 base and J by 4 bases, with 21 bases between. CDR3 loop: CASSLSTGEQEWSDTQYF. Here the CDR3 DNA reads TGTGCCAGCAGTTTATCGACCGGCGAACAGGAATGGTCAGATACGCAGTATTTT.

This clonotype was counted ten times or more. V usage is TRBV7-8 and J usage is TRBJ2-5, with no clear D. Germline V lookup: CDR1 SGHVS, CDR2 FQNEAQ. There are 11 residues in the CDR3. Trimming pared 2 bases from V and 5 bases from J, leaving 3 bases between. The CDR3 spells CASSLYETQYF. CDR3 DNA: TGTGCCAGCAGCTTATATGAGACCCAGTACTTC.

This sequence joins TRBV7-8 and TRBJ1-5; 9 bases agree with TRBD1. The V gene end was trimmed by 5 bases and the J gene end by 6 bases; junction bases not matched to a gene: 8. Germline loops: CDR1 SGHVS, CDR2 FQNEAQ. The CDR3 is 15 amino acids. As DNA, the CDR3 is TGTGCCAGCAGCGCAGCCGGGACAGGGCTTCAGCCCCAGCATTTT. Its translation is CASSAAGTGLQPQHF.

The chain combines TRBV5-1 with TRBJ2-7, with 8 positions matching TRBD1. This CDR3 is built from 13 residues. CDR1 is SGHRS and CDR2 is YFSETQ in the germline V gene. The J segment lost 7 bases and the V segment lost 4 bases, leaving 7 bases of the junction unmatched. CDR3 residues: CASSMDREREQYV. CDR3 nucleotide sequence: TGCGCCAGCAGCATGGACAGGGAGCGTGAGCAGTACGTC.